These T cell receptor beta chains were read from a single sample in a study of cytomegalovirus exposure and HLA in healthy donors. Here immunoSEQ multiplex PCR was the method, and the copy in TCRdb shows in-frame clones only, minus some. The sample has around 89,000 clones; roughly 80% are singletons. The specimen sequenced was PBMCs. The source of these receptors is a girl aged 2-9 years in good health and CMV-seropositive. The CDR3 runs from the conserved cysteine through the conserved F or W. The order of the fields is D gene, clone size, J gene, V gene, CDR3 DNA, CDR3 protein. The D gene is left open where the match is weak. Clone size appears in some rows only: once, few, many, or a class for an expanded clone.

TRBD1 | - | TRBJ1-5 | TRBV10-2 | TGCGCCACCAGTCCTAGCGCGGACAGGGCGGAGCCCCAGCATTTT | CATSPSADRAEPQHF
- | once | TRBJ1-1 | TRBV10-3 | TGTGCCATCAGGCGAGGACAGATCGACACTGAAGCTTTCTTT | CAIRRGQIDTEAFF
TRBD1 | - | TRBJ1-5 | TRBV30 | TGTGCCTGGACTTATGGGACAGGGAGTCAGCCCCAGCATTTT | CAWTYGTGSQPQHF
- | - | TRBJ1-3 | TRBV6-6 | TGTGCCAGCAGCCTACAGGGAACTGGAAACACCATATATTTT | CASSLQGTGNTIYF
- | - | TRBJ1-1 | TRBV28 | TGTGCCAGCTATATTTGGGCCCCGAACACTGAAGCTTTCTTT | CASYIWAPNTEAFF
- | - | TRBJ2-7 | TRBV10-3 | TGTGCCATCTCGGCCAGGGACTACGAGCAGTACTTC | CAISARDYEQYF
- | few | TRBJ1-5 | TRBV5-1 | TGCGCCAGCAGCTTGGGGGGCAGTATCAATCAGCCCCAGCATTTT | CASSLGGSINQPQHF
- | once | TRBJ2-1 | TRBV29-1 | TGCAGCGTTGATGGAAGAAGGGGTGCCCTCGGTTACAATGAGCAGTTCTTC | CSVDGRRGALGYNEQFF
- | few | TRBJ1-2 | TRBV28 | TGTGCCAGCAGCTTCGGGGGAGGGTATGGCTACACCTTC | CASSFGGGYGYTF
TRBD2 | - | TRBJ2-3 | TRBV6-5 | TGTGCCAGCAGTAGACTAGCGGGAGGTGATACGCAGTATTTT | CASSRLAGGDTQYF
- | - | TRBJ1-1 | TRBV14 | TGTGCCAGCAGCCAACAAATGAACACTGAAGCTTTCTTT | CASSQQMNTEAFF
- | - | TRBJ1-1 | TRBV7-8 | TGTGCCAGCAGCTTCTCGCGGTTGAACACTGAAGCTTTCTTT | CASSFSRLNTEAFF
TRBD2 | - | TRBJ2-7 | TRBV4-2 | TGTGCCAGCAGCCGGTCACTAGCGGGAGGGGGAGAGCAGTACTTC | CASSRSLAGGGEQYF
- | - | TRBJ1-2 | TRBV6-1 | TGTGCCAGCAGTGCCCGACAGGCTCAGGGGACCTACACCTTC | CASSARQAQGTYTF
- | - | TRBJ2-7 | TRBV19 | TGTGCCAGTAGTATAGGAACATCCTCGGGGGAGCAGTACTTC | CASSIGTSSGEQYF
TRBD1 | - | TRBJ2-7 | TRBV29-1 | TGCAGCGGCCGGGACAGCTCCTACGAGCAGTACTTC | CSGRDSSYEQYF
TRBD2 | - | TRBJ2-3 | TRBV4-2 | TGTGCCAGCAGCTACGGGGGACTAGCGGGGAGAACAGATACGCAGTATTTT | CASSYGGLAGRTDTQYF
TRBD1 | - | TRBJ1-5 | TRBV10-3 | TGTGCCATCAGTGAGTCCGGGGGACAGGGGTATCAGCCCCAGCATTTT | CAISESGGQGYQPQHF
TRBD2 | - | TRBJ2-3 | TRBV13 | TGTGCCAGCAGCTTAGGGACTAGCGGGAGGTCTGGCACAGATACGCAGTATTTT | CASSLGTSGRSGTDTQYF
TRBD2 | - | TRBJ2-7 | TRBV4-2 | TGTGCCAGCAGCCAAGAAGGGCTAGCGGGATACGAGCAGTACTTC | CASSQEGLAGYEQYF
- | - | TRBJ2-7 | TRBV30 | TGTGCCTGGGCCATTTCGCCAGGTCACGAGCAGTACTTC | CAWAISPGHEQYF
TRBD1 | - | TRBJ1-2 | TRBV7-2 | TGTGCCAGCAGCCAGACAGGGGCAATGCGCTACACCTTC | CASSQTGAMRYTF
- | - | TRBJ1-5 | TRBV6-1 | TGTGCCAGCAGTGGTGGACAGAAGGTCGATCAGCCCCAGCATTTT | CASSGGQKVDQPQHF
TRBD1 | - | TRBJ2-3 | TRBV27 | TGTGCCAGCAGTCCCCGTCCCGGGACAGGGTCAGATACGCAGTATTTT | CASSPRPGTGSDTQYF
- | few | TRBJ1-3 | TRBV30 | TGTGCCTGGAGTTCAGTTTACTCTGGAAACACCATATATTTT | CAWSSVYSGNTIYF
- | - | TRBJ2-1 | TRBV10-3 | TGTGCCATCAGCCCCGGCAGCGCGGAGCAGTTCTTC | CAISPGSAEQFF
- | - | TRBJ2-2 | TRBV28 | TGTGCCAGCCAGAGGAGATCGGGTTTCACCGGGGAGCTGTTTTTT | CASQRRSGFTGELFF
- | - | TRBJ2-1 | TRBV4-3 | TGCGCCAGCAGCCAAGGCGGCGGTCCTTACAATGAGCAGTTCTTC | CASSQGGGPYNEQFF
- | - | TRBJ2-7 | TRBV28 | TGTGCCAGCAGTTTTACACCAGGTATCTACGAGCAGTACTTC | CASSFTPGIYEQYF
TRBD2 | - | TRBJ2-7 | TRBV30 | TGTGCCTGGATTTCTCCTAGCGGGACCTACGAGCAGTACTTC | CAWISPSGTYEQYF